Shown below are 20 T cell receptor beta chains from a single sample sequenced in a study of control samples from healthy donors and cancer patients. TCRdb's table, derived via immunoSEQ multiplex PCR, lists solely in-frame clones and lacks some. The sample includes tens of thousands of clones, just over 90% of them seen just once. The sample comprised PBMCs. Every receptor here comes from a man aged 25-45 years with colorectal cancer.

The genes are TRBV13 and TRBJ2-3, with D perhaps TRBD2 (6 bases). Germline CDR1 reads PRHDT; CDR2 reads FYEKMQ (reference sequence). Between the trimmed V and J ends, which lost 3 bases and 2 bases, there was a span of 18 bases. The CDR3 length is 17 residues. In DNA, the CDR3 is TGTGCCAGCAGCTTTGGTGGTAGCGGCCGAATCACAGATACGCAGTATTTT. It is translated as CASSFGGSGRITDTQYF.

This rearrangement joins TRBV6-5 to TRBJ1-6; 8 bases match TRBD1. CDR3 length: 15 amino acids. CDR1 is MNHEY and CDR2 is SVGAGI in the germline V gene. V shed 5 bases and J 7 bases; nucleotides not matched to a gene: 7. The CDR3: CASSPVRQGNSPLHF. The CDR3 nucleotides are TGTGCCAGCAGTCCGGTTAGACAGGGGAATTCACCCCTCCACTTT.

The V and J genes are TRBV7-2 and TRBJ1-2; the D is unclear. V was pared by 4 bases and J by 12 bases, with 9 bases between. The germline gives CDR1 SGHTA, CDR2 FQGNSA. The CDR3 covers 10 residues. The CDR3 reads CASSSRPDTF. The CDR3 DNA follows: TGTGCCAGCAGCTCAAGGCCAGACACCTTC.

The CDR3: CASTNLTGGGTEAFF. In nucleotides, the CDR3 is TGCGCCAGCACTAACTTGACAGGGGGCGGAACTGAAGCTTTCTTT. This chain connects TRBV5-1 to TRBJ1-1; 10 positions agree with TRBD1. Germline V lookup: CDR1 SGHRS, CDR2 YFSETQ. This CDR3 is 15 amino acids long. The V and J ends lost 6 bases and 5 bases, in that order; junction bases with no gene match: 10.

The CDR3 protein is CASSSEGPGITGELFF. In DNA, the CDR3 is TGTGCCAGCAGCTCCGAGGGGCCCGGGATCACCGGGGAGCTGTTTTTT. V and J are TRBV5-6 and TRBJ2-2; either TRBD1 or TRBD2 may supply D (5 bases each). V lost 3 bases to trimming and J lost 4 bases, with 16 bases between them. Germline V gene lookup returns CDR1 SGHDT and CDR2 YYEEEE. This CDR3 comprises 16 residues.

The table lists this clone with a few counts. This chain links TRBV7-8 with TRBJ2-5; 11 bases map to TRBD2. The CDR3 runs 18 residues. Germline V CDR1 and CDR2: SGHVS, FQNEAQ. V gave up 5 bases and J gave up 1 base; unmatched junction bases: 12. The CDR3 is CASSRGTSGGLVQETQYF. Written as DNA, the CDR3 is TGTGCCAGCAGCCGAGGGACTAGCGGTGGTTTGGTCCAAGAGACCCAGTACTTC. The entire variable domain, with the rest obtained from reference TRBV7-8 and TRBJ2-5, is as follows: GAGVSQSPRYKVAKRGQDVALRCDPISGHVSLFWYQQALGQGPEFLTYFQNEAQLDKSGLPSDRFFAERPEGSVSTLKIQRTQQEDSAVYLCASSRGTSGGLVQETQYFGPGTRLLVL.

V and J are TRBV7-9 and TRBJ1-1; D unresolved. V was trimmed by 3 bases and J by 0 bases, leaving 8 bases between them. This CDR3 has 14 residues. CDR1 and CDR2 from the germline V gene are SEHNR and FQNEAQ (reference sequence). CDR3 amino acids: CASSFGLLNTEAFF. CDR3 in DNA: TGTGCCAGCAGCTTCGGACTACTGAACACTGAAGCTTTCTTT.

The V and J genes are TRBV29-1 and TRBJ2-5; 10 nucleotides agree with TRBD1. CDR1 SQVTM and CDR2 ANQGSEA come from the germline V gene. The CDR3 is 14 residues long. With V trimmed by 3 bases and J by 5 bases, 6 bases remained unmatched. CDR3 amino acids: CSVEMTGGAETQYF. CDR3 nucleotides: TGCAGCGTTGAGATGACAGGGGGCGCCGAGACCCAGTACTTC.

The V and J genes are TRBV7-9 and TRBJ2-3; 12 bases are a match to TRBD1. Germline CDR1 reads SEHNR; CDR2 reads FQNEAQ (reference sequence). V lost 5 bases and J lost 1; bases outside the gene matches: 13. The CDR3 covers 19 residues. DNA of the CDR3: TGTGCCAGCAGCCTTACCGGGACAGGGGGCATGTTTCGCACAGATACGCAGTATTTT. Translated, it gives CASSLTGTGGMFRTDTQYF.

The chain is built from TRBV6-2 or TRBV6-3 and TRBJ2-7; 12 bases agree with TRBD2. Germline CDR1 is MNHEY and CDR2 is SVGEGT. The CDR3 runs to 18 residues. V trimming: 6 bases; J trimming: 1 base; junction bases outside the gene matches: 13. CDR3 protein: CASSSHLLAGGPSYEQYV. The DNA of the CDR3 is TGTGCCAGCAGCTCTCACCTTCTAGCGGGGGGGCCATCCTACGAGCAGTACGTC.

The chain joins TRBV6-5 to TRBJ2-1, with 11 bases that match TRBD2. This CDR3 spans 15 amino acids. Unmatched junction bases numbered 9, after V lost 5 bases and J lost 9 bases. Germline lookup yields CDR1 MNHEY and CDR2 SVGAGI. CDR3 nucleotides: TGTGCCAGCAGTCCTTCTAGCGGGGGGCGGGGTGAGCAGTTCTTC. It specifies CASSPSSGGRGEQFF.

Written as DNA, the CDR3 is TGCGCCAGCAGCTCCAACGGGGGCGCGAACTATGGCTACACCTTC. Translated: CASSSNGGANYGYTF. The chain recombines TRBV5-1 with TRBJ1-2; D perhaps matches TRBD1 (6 bases). This CDR3 comprises 15 residues. Trimming removed 3 bases at V and 2 bases at J, with 14 bases between. Germline V gene lookup returns CDR1 SGHRS and CDR2 YFSETQ.

J is TRBJ2-2 and V is TRBV6-4; D possibly matches TRBD1 or TRBD2 (5 bases each). The CDR3 consists of 14 residues. V dropped 6 bases and J dropped 0 bases, with 8 bases sitting between them. From germline, CDR1 is MRHNA and CDR2 SNTAGT. CDR3 coding DNA: TGTGCCAGCAGCAGGGACGCGAACACCGGGGAGCTGTTTTTT. Amino acids: CASSRDANTGELFF.

V and J are TRBV5-1 and TRBJ1-1; no reliable D call. This CDR3 contains 14 residues. Germline values: CDR1 SGHRS, CDR2 YFSETQ. V shed 2 bases and J shed 1 base, with 9 bases lying between them. CDR3 region: CASSFNGENTEAFF. The CDR3, as DNA: TGCGCCAGCAGCTTTAACGGAGAGAACACTGAAGCTTTCTTT.

About this clone itself: Distinct nucleotide sequences in the sample also encode this CDR3. The chain has TRBV24-1 and TRBJ1-5, with D uncertain. This CDR3 region has 12 residues. Germline CDR1 is KGHDR and CDR2 is SFDVKD. V lost 3 bases to trimming and J lost 1 base, with 0 bases between them. The CDR3 here is CATSDSNQPQHF. CDR3 nucleotides: TGTGCCACCAGTGATAGCAATCAGCCCCAGCATTTT.

This clone was detected a few times. This chain links TRBV2 with TRBJ1-5, with D perhaps matching TRBD1 (6 bases). The CDR3 has 15 amino acids. Germline V gene lookup returns CDR1 SNHLY and CDR2 FYNNEI. Trimming took off 4 bases at V and 0 bases at J, with 10 bases between the two ends. The CDR3 bases are TGTGCCAGCAGTGTCACCAGGGGTAGCAATCAGCCCCAGCATTTT. This encodes CASSVTRGSNQPQHF.

The rearrangement uses TRBV12-5 and TRBJ2-3; D ambiguous. Germline V gene lookup returns CDR1 LGHNT and CDR2 FRNRAP. The CDR3 contains 15 residues. V shed 3 bases and J shed 3 bases, with 13 bases lying between them. The CDR3 here is CASGFKVTVTDTQYF. DNA for the CDR3: TGTGCTAGTGGTTTCAAAGTGACCGTGACAGATACGCAGTATTTT.

This clone was seen just once. The rearrangement joins TRBV6-6 to TRBJ1-2; a weak D match, TRBD1 (5 bases). Per germline, CDR1 MNHNY and CDR2 SVGAGI (reference sequence). V was cut by 0 bases and J by 5 bases, with 13 bases left in between. The CDR3 extends over 15 amino acids. The DNA of the CDR3 is TGTGCCAGCAGTTACTCGGGGGTCGAGGAGTATGGCTACACCTTC. This translates into CASSYSGVEEYGYTF.

The chain joins TRBV7-8 to TRBJ1-4; TRBD1 is a possible D gene (5 bases). The germline V gene has CDR1 SGHVS and CDR2 FQNEAQ. V was cut by 5 bases and J by 0 bases, with 13 bases left in between. The CDR3 covers 16 residues. CDR3 sequence reads: CASSPDSFATNEKLFF. DNA for the CDR3: TGTGCCAGCAGCCCAGACAGTTTTGCAACTAATGAAAAACTGTTTTTT.

This chain links TRBV5-1 with TRBJ2-1; 13 bases line up with TRBD2. This CDR3 contains 15 residues. Germline loops: CDR1 SGHRS, CDR2 YFSETQ. The junction had 5 bases not matched to a gene; V was cut back by 3 bases and J by 8 bases. CDR3: CASSSTSGGAYEQFF. The CDR3 coding sequence is TGCGCCAGCAGCTCTACTAGCGGGGGGGCCTATGAGCAGTTCTTC.